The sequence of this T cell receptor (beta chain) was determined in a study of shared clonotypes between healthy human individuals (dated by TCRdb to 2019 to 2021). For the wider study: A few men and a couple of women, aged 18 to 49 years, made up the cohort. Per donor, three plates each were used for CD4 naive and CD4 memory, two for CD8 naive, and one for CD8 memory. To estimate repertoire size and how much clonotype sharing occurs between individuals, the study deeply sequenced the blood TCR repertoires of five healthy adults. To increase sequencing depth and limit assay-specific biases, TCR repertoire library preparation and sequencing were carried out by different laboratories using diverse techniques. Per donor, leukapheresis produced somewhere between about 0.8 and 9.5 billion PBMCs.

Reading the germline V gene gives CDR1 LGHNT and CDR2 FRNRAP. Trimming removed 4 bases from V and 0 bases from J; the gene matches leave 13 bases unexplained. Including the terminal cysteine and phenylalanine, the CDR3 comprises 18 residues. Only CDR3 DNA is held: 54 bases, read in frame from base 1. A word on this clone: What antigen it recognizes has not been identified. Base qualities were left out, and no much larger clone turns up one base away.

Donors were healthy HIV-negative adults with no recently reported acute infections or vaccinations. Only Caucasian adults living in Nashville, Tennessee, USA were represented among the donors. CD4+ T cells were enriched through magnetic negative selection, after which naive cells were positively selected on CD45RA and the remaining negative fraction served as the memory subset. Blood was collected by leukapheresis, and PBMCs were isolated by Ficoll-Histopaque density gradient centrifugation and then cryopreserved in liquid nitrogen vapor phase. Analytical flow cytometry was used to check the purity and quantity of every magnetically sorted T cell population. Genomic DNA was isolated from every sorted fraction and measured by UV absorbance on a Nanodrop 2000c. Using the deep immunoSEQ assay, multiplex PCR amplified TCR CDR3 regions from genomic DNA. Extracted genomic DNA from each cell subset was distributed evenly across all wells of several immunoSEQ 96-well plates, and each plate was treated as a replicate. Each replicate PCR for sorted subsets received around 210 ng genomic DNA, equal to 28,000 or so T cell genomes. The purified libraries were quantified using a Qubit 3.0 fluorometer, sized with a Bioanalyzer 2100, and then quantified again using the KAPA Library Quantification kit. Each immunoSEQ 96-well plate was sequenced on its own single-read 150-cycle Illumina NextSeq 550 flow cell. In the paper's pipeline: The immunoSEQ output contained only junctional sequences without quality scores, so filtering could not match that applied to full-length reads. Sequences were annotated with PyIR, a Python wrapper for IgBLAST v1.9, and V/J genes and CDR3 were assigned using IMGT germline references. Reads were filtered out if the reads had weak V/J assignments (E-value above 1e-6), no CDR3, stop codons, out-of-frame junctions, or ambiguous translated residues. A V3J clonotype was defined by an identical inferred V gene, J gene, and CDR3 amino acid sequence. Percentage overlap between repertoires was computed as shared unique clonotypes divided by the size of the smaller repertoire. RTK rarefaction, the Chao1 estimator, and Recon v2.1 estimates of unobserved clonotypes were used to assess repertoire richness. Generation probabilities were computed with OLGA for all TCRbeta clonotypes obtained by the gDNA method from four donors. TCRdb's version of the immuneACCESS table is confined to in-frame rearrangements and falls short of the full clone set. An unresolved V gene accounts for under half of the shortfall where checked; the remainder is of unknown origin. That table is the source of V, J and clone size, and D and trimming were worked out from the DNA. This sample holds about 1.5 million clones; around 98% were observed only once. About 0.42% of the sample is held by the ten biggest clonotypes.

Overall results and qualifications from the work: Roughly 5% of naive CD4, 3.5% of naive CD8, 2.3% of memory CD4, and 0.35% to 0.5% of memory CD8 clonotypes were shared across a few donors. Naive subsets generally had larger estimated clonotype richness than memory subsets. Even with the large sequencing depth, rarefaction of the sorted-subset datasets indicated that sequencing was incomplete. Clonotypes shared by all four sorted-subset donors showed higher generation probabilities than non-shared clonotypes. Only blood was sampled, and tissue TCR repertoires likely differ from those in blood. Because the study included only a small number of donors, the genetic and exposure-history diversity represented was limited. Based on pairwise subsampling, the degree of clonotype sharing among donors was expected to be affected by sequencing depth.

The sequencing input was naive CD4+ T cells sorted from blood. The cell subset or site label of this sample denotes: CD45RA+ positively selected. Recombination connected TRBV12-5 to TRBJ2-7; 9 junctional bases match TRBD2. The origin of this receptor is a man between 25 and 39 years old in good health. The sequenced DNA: TGTGCTAGTGGTTCCCCTCCCAGGGGCGGGAGGGTCTCCTACGAGCAGTACTTC. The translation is CASGSPPRGGRVSYEQYF.